Following are 17 T cell receptor beta chains from one sample sequenced in a study of T cells in Graves' hyperthyroidism and ophthalmopathy (dated by TCRdb to 2018 to 2020). Library construction relied on multiplex PCR. For sequencing, an Illumina HiSeq 2000 was employed. The TCR beta CDR3 regions were amplified from RNA transcripts. A first-round RT-PCR of the TCR CDR3 used the HTBI primer set with the Qiagen OneStep RT-PCR kit. The public reads were reprocessed in TCRdb via fastp at Q25 and MiXCR, keeping in-frame beta chains. When rows share a CDR3 protein, they turn into one entry using the most common DNA and genes. In this sample the table shows some 600,000 distinct CDR3 sequences, approximately 15% of which occur a single time. 5.8% of the sample belongs to the ten largest clones. Sequencing was carried out using blood. The receptors come from a woman in her 30s with Graves' hyperthyroidism that later progressed to Graves' ophthalmopathy.

This chain uses TRBV18 with TRBJ1-4; a possible D gene is TRBD1 (5 bases). There are 14 residues in the CDR3. Germline assignment: CDR1 KGHSH and CDR2 LQKENI. Between the trimmed V and J ends, which lost 3 bases and 7 bases, there was a span of 12 bases. The CDR3 reads CASSPTTVFEKLFF. CDR3 coding DNA: TGTGCCAGCTCACCTACGACAGTTTTTGAAAAACTGTTTTTT.

The table lists this clonotype with many counts. This chain joins TRBV2 and TRBJ2-7; 8 bases align to TRBD2. Germline V CDR1 and CDR2: SNHLY, FYNNEI. The CDR3 covers 14 residues. After removal of 3 bases from V and 3 bases from J, the junction contained 4 bases not matched to a gene. The CDR3 sequence is CASSDLAGSYEQYF. In DNA form, the CDR3 reads TGTGCCAGCAGTGACTTAGCGGGAAGCTACGAGCAGTACTTC.

This clonotype appeared many times. The rearrangement joins TRBV28 to TRBJ1-1; D uncertain. V lost 3 bases and J lost 0, with 11 bases in between. In germline, CDR1 is MDHEN, CDR2 SYDVKM. This CDR3 contains 15 residues. Written as DNA, the CDR3 is TGTGCCAGCAGTTTGGCGGGTCTCATGAACACTGAAGCTTTCTTT. Translating gives CASSLAGLMNTEAFF.

V and J are TRBV18 and TRBJ1-6; D is undetermined. CDR1 is KGHSH and CDR2 is LQKENI in the germline V gene. The CDR3 is 19 amino acids. The germline V and J ends were trimmed by 3 bases and 2 bases, with 20 bases remaining between them. CDR3 DNA sequence: TGTGCCAGCTCACCCAATTCTCTCGCTGGTTTGGCCTATAATTCACCCCTCCACTTT. This sequence encodes CASSPNSLAGLAYNSPLHF.

This clonotype was detected a few times. The V call is TRBV20-1, the J call TRBJ2-2; D assignment may be TRBD1 or TRBD2 (5 bases each). CDR3 length: 14 amino acids. V gave up 2 bases and J gave up 6 bases, with 13 bases separating them. Germline CDR1 and CDR2: DFQATT and SNEGSKA (reference sequence). Here the CDR3 DNA reads TGCAGTGCTAGAATAGTAATGGGGGCCGGGGAGCTGTTTTTT. Translation gives CSARIVMGAGELFF.

In this sample, this clonotype turned up many times. The rearrangement links TRBV28 to TRBJ2-3, with TRBD2 as a possible D gene (6 bases). The V gene's germline CDR1 is MDHEN and CDR2 SYDVKM. Trimming removed 7 bases from V and 2 bases from J, with 13 bases in between. This CDR3 has 14 amino acids. The CDR3 nucleotides are TGTGCCAGCACTTCCGGGGGTAACACAGATACGCAGTATTTT. This codes for CASTSGGNTDTQYF.

This clonotype has at least ten counts. The V gene is TRBV12-3 or TRBV12-4, the J gene TRBJ1-4; D is possibly TRBD1 (5 bases). The CDR3 is made up of 14 amino acids. V was clipped by 6 bases and J by 1 base, with 9 bases between them. The CDR3, as DNA: TGTGCCAGCAGGGCAGGGATAACTAATGAAAAACTGTTTTTT. Protein: CASRAGITNEKLFF.

CDR3 residues: CASSPPLLGQLYGYTF. DNA of the CDR3: TGTGCCAGCTCACCACCGTTACTCGGACAGTTATATGGCTACACCTTC. V is TRBV18 and J is TRBJ1-2; the D gene is possibly TRBD1 (6 bases). The CDR3 covers 16 residues. Germline CDR1 and CDR2: KGHSH and LQKENI. With 0 bases removed from V and 5 bases from J, the gap between germline ends came to 16 bases. Full variable domain (outside the CDR3, taken from reference TRBV18 and TRBJ1-2): NAGVMQNPRHLVRRRGQEARLRCSPMKGHSHVYWYRQLPEEGLKFMVYLQKENIIDESGMPKERFSAEFPKEGPSILRIQQVVRGDSAAYFCASSPPLLGQLYGYTFGSGTRLTVV.

This clonotype was recorded at least ten times. This chain links TRBV11-2 with TRBJ1-3, with D unresolved. This CDR3 has 15 residues. The V gene lost 5 bases and the J gene lost 0 bases, with 11 bases spanning the gap. CDR1 SGHAT and CDR2 FQNNGV come from the germline V gene. Here the CDR3 DNA reads TGTGCCAGCAGCCCCAGGTCTCTCTCTGGAAACACCATATATTTT. Translated, it gives CASSPRSLSGNTIYF.

This clonotype was counted at least ten times. This chain connects TRBV6-2 or TRBV6-3 to TRBJ1-2; D is undetermined. V gave up 0 bases and J gave up 4 bases, with 15 bases separating them. The CDR3 is 16 amino acids. Germline V gives CDR1 MNHEY, CDR2 SVGEGT. CDR3 loop: CASSYSSSRNLYGYTF. In DNA form, the CDR3 reads TGTGCCAGCAGTTACTCGAGTTCGCGGAATCTCTATGGCTACACCTTC.

This chain links TRBV29-1 with TRBJ1-2, with D tentatively TRBD1 (5 bases). The germline gives CDR1 SQVTM, CDR2 ANQGSEA. The germline V and J ends were trimmed by 2 bases and 7 bases, with 11 bases remaining between them. The CDR3 loop spans 12 amino acids. CDR3: CSVERPQGGYTF. CDR3 nucleotide sequence: TGCAGCGTTGAAAGACCCCAGGGTGGCTACACCTTC.

This clonotype has at least ten counts. This chain links TRBV12-3 or TRBV12-4 with TRBJ2-3, with D tentatively TRBD1 (6 bases). V was shortened by 5 bases and J by 0 bases, with 21 bases between the two germline ends. This CDR3 is 18 amino acids long. Here the CDR3 reads CASSLTPGQFGSTDTQYF. The CDR3 nucleotides are TGTGCCAGCAGTCTCACCCCAGGACAGTTCGGAAGCACAGATACGCAGTATTTT.

With regard to this clonotype: A clone one base away is much larger, so this may be a read error. The rearrangement joins TRBV29-1 to TRBJ1-1; a possible D gene is TRBD1 (6 bases). This CDR3 has 14 residues. Germline CDR1 reads SQVTM; CDR2 reads ANQGSEA. The CDR3 protein is CMLDLGGGVSEAFF. In DNA form, the CDR3 reads TGCATGCTCGACCTCGGGGGCGGGGTGTCTGAAGCTTTCTTT.

The sample holds many counts of this clonotype. V and J are TRBV7-9 and TRBJ2-3, with 9 bases fitting TRBD1. This CDR3 comprises 18 residues. Trimming took 6 bases from V and 3 from J; bases not matched to a gene: 16. Per the germline V gene, CDR1 is SEHNR and CDR2 is FQNEAQ (reference sequence). DNA for the CDR3: TGTGCCAGCAGAGCACGCGCCAGGGGACAGGGCTCTACAGATACGCAGTATTTT. It is translated as CASRARARGQGSTDTQYF.

This clonotype was recorded many times. The chain combines TRBV20-1 with TRBJ2-1; D remains ambiguous. The CDR3 is made up of 11 amino acids. Between the trimmed V and J ends, which lost 8 bases and 4 bases, there was a span of 9 bases. Looked up from germline, CDR1 is DFQATT and CDR2 is SNEGSKA (reference sequence). CDR3 region: CSKQLYNEQFF. The CDR3 bases are TGCAGTAAGCAACTGTACAATGAGCAGTTCTTC.

This clonotype has ten or more counts. V and J are TRBV20-1 and TRBJ2-2; 8 positions agree with TRBD1. CDR1 and CDR2 (germline): DFQATT, SNEGSKA (reference sequence). The CDR3 consists of 13 residues. After removal of 6 bases from V and 5 bases from J, the junction contained 5 bases not matched to a gene. The CDR3 reads CSAWTGRTGELFF. The CDR3 DNA sequence: TGCAGTGCCTGGACAGGGCGGACCGGGGAGCTGTTTTTT.

This clonotype was observed a handful of times. CDR3 coding DNA: TGCGCCAGCAGCCTCCAACTGGGTACGGACGAGCAGTACTTC. It specifies CASSLQLGTDEQYF. The chain couples TRBV4-1 to TRBJ2-7; D not resolved. Deletions cut 4 bases from V and 5 bases from J, with 15 bases between. CDR3 length: 14 amino acids. Germline-derived CDR1 and CDR2 are MGHRA and YSYEKL.